These 5 T cell receptor beta chains originate from one sample sequenced in a study of T cell responses to AZD1222 COVID-19 vaccine. Method: immunoSEQ multiplex PCR; TCRdb's copy keeps in-frame clones and lacks some. The sample consists of around 150,000 clones, more than 85% of them appearing once. The sample here was peripheral blood, taken 28 days after the second AZD1222 dose. The receptors shown here come from an adult who received the AZD1222 COVID-19 vaccine.

The chain has TRBV5-1 and TRBJ2-3, with a tentative D call TRBD2 (6 bases). CDR1 SGHRS and CDR2 YFSETQ come from the germline V gene. Trimming shortened V by 7 bases and J by 2 bases, and 17 bases separated the two germline ends. The CDR3 loop spans 15 amino acids. The DNA for the CDR3 is TGCGCCAGCGGTACCGGAGCGGGTGACACAGATACGCAGTATTTT. Protein product: CASGTGAGDTDTQYF.

The chain combines TRBV6-5 with TRBJ1-1; D possibly corresponds to TRBD1 (5 bases). The CDR3 spans 15 residues. Germline assignment: CDR1 MNHEY and CDR2 SVGAGI. The V gene lost 4 bases and the J gene lost 8 bases, with 20 bases spanning the gap. This chain's CDR3 is CASSWAGRKESEAFF. CDR3 nucleotide sequence: TGTGCCAGCAGTTGGGCAGGGCGTAAGGAGTCGGAAGCTTTCTTT.

This clone was detected only once. The chain carries TRBV7-9 and TRBJ2-1; tentative D call: TRBD2 (5 bases). Trimming left V 5 bases short and J 5 bases short, with 16 bases between. Germline loops: CDR1 SEHNR, CDR2 FQNEAQ (reference sequence). CDR3 size: 15 residues. The CDR3 nucleotides are TGTGCCAGCAGCGCCGTGACGGGGATTAACAATGAGCAGTTCTTC. Amino acids: CASSAVTGINNEQFF. Based on the CDR3 plus reference TRBV7-9 and TRBJ2-1, the full variable domain is DTGVSQNPRHKITKRGQNVTFRCDPISEHNRLYWYRQTLGQGPEFLTYFQNEAQLEKSRLLSDRFSAERPKGSFSTLEIQRTEQGDSAMYLCASSAVTGINNEQFFGPGTRLTVL.

The J gene is TRBJ1-3, the V gene TRBV11-3, with no clear D. Trimming removed 5 bases at V and 8 bases at J, with 16 bases between. Germline assignment: CDR1 SGHNT and CDR2 YENEEA. The CDR3 loop spans 14 amino acids. The CDR3 DNA reads as TGTGCCAGCAGCCTAGGCCAGTCCCGGGACACCATATATTTT. Protein: CASSLGQSRDTIYF.

This chain links TRBV7-2 with TRBJ1-1; D is uncertain. Trimming removed 2 bases at V and 1 base at J, with 8 bases between. CDR1 SGHTA and CDR2 FQGNSA come from the germline V gene. The CDR3 loop spans 14 amino acids. This CDR3 reads CASSLSRWNTEAFF. The CDR3 DNA sequence: TGTGCCAGCAGCTTATCGAGGTGGAACACTGAAGCTTTCTTT.